A single T cell receptor (beta chain) is shown here with its context. As yet, its antigen is unknown. The PCR made use of 60 Vbeta and 13 Jbeta primers. Only in-frame clones appear in the TCRdb table, and some are missing; sequencing was by immunoSEQ multiplex PCR. The sample consists of 110,000 or so clones, 81% of them appearing once. This record belongs to a study of cytomegalovirus exposure and HLA in healthy donors. Study-level results: Accounts indicate the classifier identified cytomegalovirus status with strong specificity and sensitivity.

V was clipped by 7 bases and J by 1 base; unmatched bases: 3. This CDR3 has 13 amino acids. Germline CDR1 is MNHEY and CDR2 is SMNVEV (reference sequence). The chain is built from TRBV27 and TRBJ1-1, with 7 bases identical to TRBD1. The sample taken for sequencing was PBMCs. This sequence originates from a woman in her forties in good health and CMV-seronegative. The CDR3 protein is CASKYRGNTEAFF. For the CDR3, the DNA is TGTGCCAGCAAGTACAGGGGGAACACTGAAGCTTTCTTT.